The following is a TCR beta chain sequence with its context. What it recognizes is unknown. Per the original data handling: The distant-metastasis classifier for papillary thyroid cancer was built from CDR3 differences across clinicopathological groups. Using MiXCR, TCRdb re-called clones from the PCR reads. The V and J calls and clone size are TCRdb's, not the authors'. The sample yields 55,000 to 75,000 clones, around 20% seen once. This entry is derived from a study of metastatic and nonmetastatic thyroid tumors. Whole-study context: Where malignant and benign thyroid patients were concerned, repertoires were compared across blood and tumor or nodule tissue. General study results and limits: Significantly greater TCR beta diversity was reportedly found in malignant thyroid tumors than in benign nodules (in blood and tumor).

CDR3 size: 13 residues. Per germline, CDR1 ENHRY and CDR2 SYGVKD. Trimming took off 3 bases at V and 7 bases at J, with 11 bases between the two ends. Each patient went into thyroid surgery without having received any treatment. V is TRBV10-3 and J is TRBJ2-3; D not certain. This sequence was found in a female donor with papillary thyroid cancer or a benign thyroid nodule (not recorded which). Some clones in this sample may be carry-over from other donors' samples. Sequenced sample: blood. CDR3 sequence: CAISDFDSNTQYF. Written as DNA, the CDR3 is TGTGCCATCAGTGATTTCGACTCCAATACGCAGTATTTT.